These 24 T cell receptor beta chains were all obtained from the same sample, sequenced in a study of CD8 T cells in ankylosing spondylitis. TCRdb passed the 5' RACE reads through MiXCR, listing each CDR3 protein once. The sample lists roughly 250,000 distinct CDR3 sequences; roughly 8.6% were seen once. Material for sequencing was blood, either unsorted or a sorted T cell fraction (not recorded which). The receptors stem from a male donor with ankylosing spondylitis or in good health (not recorded which).

A remark on this clonotype: At one end the junction does not follow the germline gene, possibly because of a read error. The V and J genes are TRBV5-1 and TRBJ2-7; D perhaps matches TRBD1 (6 bases). Per germline, CDR1 SGHRS and CDR2 YFSETQ. There are 14 residues in the CDR3. The CDR3 sequence: CASSGDNENYKQYF. CDR3 sequence (DNA): TGCGCCAGCAGCGGGGACAACGAAAACTACAAGCAGTACTTC.

CDR3: CASSLAVARGQETQYF. The DNA of the CDR3 is TGTGCCAGCAGCTTAGCTGTGGCTAGAGGCCAAGAGACCCAGTACTTC. The rearrangement joins TRBV7-3 to TRBJ2-5; D unclear. Trimming took 2 bases from V and 1 from J, leaving 14 bases between them. Per the germline V gene, CDR1 is SGHTA and CDR2 is FQGTGA. The CDR3 has 16 residues.

This clonotype was recorded many times. The chain has TRBV19 and TRBJ1-5; a possible D gene is TRBD1 (6 bases). This CDR3 spans 15 amino acids. V was clipped by 1 base and J by 2 bases, with 9 bases between them. From germline, CDR1 is LNHDA and CDR2 SQIVND (reference sequence). The CDR3 spells CASSIVRGGNQPQHF. DNA for the CDR3: TGTGCCAGTAGTATAGTCAGGGGCGGCAATCAGCCCCAGCATTTT.

The chain carries TRBV7-3 and TRBJ1-1; D remains ambiguous. Per germline, CDR1 SGHTA and CDR2 FQGTGA. Trimming stripped 1 base from V and 2 bases from J, with 8 bases between. The CDR3 contains 14 residues. The CDR3 DNA is TGTGCCAGCAGCTTAAGTGTCGGCAACACTGAAGCTTTCTTT. Protein: CASSLSVGNTEAFF.

The table lists this clonotype with many counts. The genes are TRBV18 and TRBJ2-7; 7 positions match TRBD2. Per the germline V gene, CDR1 is KGHSH and CDR2 is LQKENI. This CDR3 has 11 amino acids. Trimming removed 3 bases from V and 10 bases from J; junction bases left unmatched: 3. CDR3 nucleotides: TGTGCCAGCTCACCGGGGAGGGACCAGTACTTC. This sequence encodes CASSPGRDQYF.

This clonotype was detected ten times or more. The rearrangement joins TRBV5-1 to TRBJ2-1; D gene uncertain. V lost 4 bases, J lost 1 base, and 15 bases lay in between. CDR1 is SGHRS and CDR2 is YFSETQ in the germline V gene. There are 16 residues in the CDR3. CDR3 sequence reads: CASSPIHLRSYNEQFF. The CDR3 DNA reads TGCGCCAGCAGCCCCATCCACCTGAGATCCTACAATGAGCAGTTCTTC.

This clonotype was observed many times. The V call is TRBV6-1, the J call TRBJ1-6; D is perhaps TRBD1 (6 bases). The length of the CDR3 is 14 residues. V gave up 6 bases and J gave up 7 bases, with 13 bases separating them. Germline V gene data show CDR1 as MNHNS and CDR2 as SASEGT. The CDR3 region has the DNA TGTGCCAGCAGCTTGGACAGCCGCAATTCACCCCTCCACTTT. It specifies CASSLDSRNSPLHF.

This clonotype appeared many times. The chain links TRBV5-1 to TRBJ2-3; 11 bases are a match to TRBD2. CDR3 length equals 15 residues. The V segment lost 7 bases and the J segment 4 bases; nucleotides outside the gene matches: 8. Per germline, CDR1 SGHRS and CDR2 YFSETQ. The CDR3 DNA is TGCGCCAGCTCAAGTGGACTAGCGGGTTCAGATACGCAGTATTTT. It is translated as CASSSGLAGSDTQYF.

In this sample, this clonotype turned up many times. The V gene is TRBV7-9, the J gene TRBJ2-1; D is ambiguous. The V end was cut by 3 bases, the J end by 8 bases, with 11 bases between. The CDR3 consists of 13 residues. In germline, CDR1 is SEHNR, CDR2 FQNEAQ (reference sequence). DNA for the CDR3: TGTGCCAGCAGCTTTGTAGGCCCGGATGAGCAGTTCTTC. As protein: CASSFVGPDEQFF. The full variable domain, its missing parts supplied by reference TRBV7-9 and TRBJ2-1, is DTGVSQNPRHKITKRGQNVTFRCDPISEHNRLYWYRQTLGQGPEFLTYFQNEAQLEKSRLLSDRFSAERPKGSFSTLEIQRTEQGDSAMYLCASSFVGPDEQFFGPGTRLTVL.

At least ten counts were recorded for this clonotype. The J gene is TRBJ1-1, the V gene TRBV12-3 or TRBV12-4, with D possibly being TRBD1 (6 bases). The CDR3 spans 15 residues. The V end was cut by 6 bases, the J end by 6 bases, with 20 bases between. This chain's CDR3 is CASRTGPGEVAEAFF. For the CDR3, the DNA is TGTGCCAGCAGAACCGGGCCAGGGGAAGTAGCTGAAGCTTTCTTT.

This clonotype was counted at least ten times. This chain links TRBV30 with TRBJ2-5; D gene ambiguous. The CDR3 sequence is 11 residues long. CDR1 is GTSNPN, CDR2 SVGIG, per germline (reference sequence). V lost 0 bases and J 7 bases, leaving 6 bases between the germline ends. The CDR3 nucleotides are TGTGCCTGGAGTGTTATTCGGACCCAGTACTTC. It yields the protein CAWSVIRTQYF.

The chain employs TRBV18 and TRBJ2-7; tentatively, D is TRBD1 (5 bases). The length of the CDR3 is 12 residues. CDR1 and CDR2 (germline): KGHSH, LQKENI. V was cut by 4 bases and J by 3 bases, with 7 bases left in between. CDR3 coding DNA: TGTGCCAGCTCACACGACAGCTACGAGCAGTACTTC. Translating gives CASSHDSYEQYF.

This clonotype was counted at least ten times. In nucleotides, the CDR3 is TGCAGTGCTCGCGGGGGACCTATAGCCAAAAACATTCAGTACTTC. Amino acids: CSARGGPIAKNIQYF. The V gene is TRBV20-1, the J gene TRBJ2-4; 7 nucleotides align to TRBD2. The CDR3 spans 15 residues. CDR1 DFQATT and CDR2 SNEGSKA come from the germline V gene (reference sequence). Trimming cost V 5 bases and J 0 bases; bases outside gene matches: 7.

The chain uses TRBV10-3 and TRBJ1-4; TRBD1 might be the D (5 bases). CDR1 and CDR2 (germline): ENHRY, SYGVKD. The length of the CDR3 is 15 residues. V dropped 10 bases and J dropped 0 bases, with 15 bases sitting between them. CDR3 region: CATTPTDTTNEKLFF. The CDR3 coding sequence is TGTGCCACTACCCCGACGGACACAACTAATGAAAAACTGTTTTTT.

The table lists this clonotype with many counts. V is TRBV7-2 and J is TRBJ2-3; no clear D gene. The CDR3 loop spans 14 amino acids. The V end lost 0 bases, the J end lost 1 base, and 5 bases lay between the germline ends. Germline V lookup: CDR1 SGHTA, CDR2 FQGNSA. CDR3 nucleotides: TGTGCCAGCAGCTTAGCGGCCCGCACAGATACGCAGTATTTT. Translation gives CASSLAARTDTQYF.

This clonotype was counted at least ten times. The gene calls are TRBV7-8 and TRBJ2-1; TRBD2 agrees at 10 bases. Germline-derived CDR1 and CDR2 are SGHVS and FQNEAQ. J gave up 5 bases and V 5 bases, and 6 bases lay outside the gene matches. CDR3 length: 15 amino acids. Written as DNA, the CDR3 is TGTGCCAGCAGCATCAATAGCGGGGGGAACAATGAGCAGTTCTTC. It encodes CASSINSGGNNEQFF.

This clonotype was counted many times. The chain uses TRBV4-1 and TRBJ2-3; the D gene is possibly TRBD1 (5 bases). CDR3 length equals 15 residues. V lost 3 bases, J lost 5 bases, and 15 bases lay in between. CDR1 is MGHRA and CDR2 is YSYEKL in the germline V gene. CDR3 loop: CASSQGLQGGDTQYF. As DNA, the CDR3 is TGCGCCAGCAGCCAGGGGCTTCAAGGTGGAGATACGCAGTATTTT.

The table lists this clonotype with many counts. V gene TRBV7-2 combines with J gene TRBJ2-1, with TRBD1 matching 9 bases. Trimming removed 7 bases from V and 0 bases from J; junction bases left unmatched: 4. The CDR3 has 15 amino acids. Per the germline V gene, CDR1 is SGHTA and CDR2 is FQGNSA. The DNA of the CDR3 is TGTGCCAGCAACCAACAGGGGGCCTCCTACAATGAGCAGTTCTTC. It codes for CASNQQGASYNEQFF.

The J gene is TRBJ2-7, the V gene TRBV30; D is ambiguous. This CDR3 has 12 residues. From germline, CDR1 is GTSNPN and CDR2 SVGIG (reference sequence). Deletions cut 3 bases from V and 2 bases from J, with 8 bases between. The CDR3 is CAWRGIAYEQYF. The CDR3 DNA follows: TGTGCCTGGAGAGGGATCGCCTACGAGCAGTACTTC.

Many counts were recorded for this clonotype. The chain combines TRBV11-2 with TRBJ2-3; D is undetermined. CDR1 is SGHAT and CDR2 is FQNNGV in the germline V gene. V lost 5 bases to trimming and J lost 6 bases, with 12 bases between them. There are 13 residues in the CDR3. CDR3 loop: CASSLINLDTQYF. CDR3 bases: TGTGCCAGCAGCCTGATTAATTTGGATACGCAGTATTTT.

The chain uses TRBV7-9 and TRBJ1-4; a possible D gene is TRBD1 (5 bases). V lost 5 bases to trimming and J lost 0 bases, with 13 bases between them. CDR1 is SEHNR, CDR2 FQNEAQ, per germline (reference sequence). This CDR3 has 16 residues. In nucleotides, the CDR3 is TGTGCCAGCAGCCTATGGGACGGAACAACTAATGAAAAACTGTTTTTT. This encodes CASSLWDGTTNEKLFF.

The chain couples TRBV7-3 to TRBJ2-4; 10 bases map to TRBD2. V lost 9 bases to trimming and J lost 6 bases; unmatched junction nucleotides: 5. Germline loops: CDR1 SGHTA, CDR2 FQGTGA. The CDR3 is 13 amino acids. The CDR3 nucleotides are TGTGCCAGGTCTAGCGGGAGCGGAAACATTCAGTACTTC. Translating gives CARSSGSGNIQYF.

This clonotype was seen at least ten times. The chain combines TRBV12-3 or TRBV12-4 with TRBJ2-2, with 9 bases matching TRBD1. CDR3 length: 16 amino acids. V trimming: 6 bases; J trimming: 6 bases; junction bases outside the gene matches: 11. CDR3 DNA sequence: TGTGCCAGCAGCCGACAGGGGGATGGCGGCGCCGGGGAGCTGTTTTTT. It specifies CASSRQGDGGAGELFF.

This clonotype has ten or more counts. The gene calls are TRBV6-2 or TRBV6-3 and TRBJ1-5, with TRBD1 matching 8 bases. Germline-derived CDR1 and CDR2 are MNHEY and SVGEGT. V dropped 4 bases and J dropped 5; count of bases not matched to a gene: 7. The CDR3 sequence is 15 residues long. The CDR3 loop reads CASSSLTGGDQPQHF. DNA for the CDR3: TGTGCCAGCAGTTCCCTAACAGGGGGAGATCAGCCCCAGCATTTT.